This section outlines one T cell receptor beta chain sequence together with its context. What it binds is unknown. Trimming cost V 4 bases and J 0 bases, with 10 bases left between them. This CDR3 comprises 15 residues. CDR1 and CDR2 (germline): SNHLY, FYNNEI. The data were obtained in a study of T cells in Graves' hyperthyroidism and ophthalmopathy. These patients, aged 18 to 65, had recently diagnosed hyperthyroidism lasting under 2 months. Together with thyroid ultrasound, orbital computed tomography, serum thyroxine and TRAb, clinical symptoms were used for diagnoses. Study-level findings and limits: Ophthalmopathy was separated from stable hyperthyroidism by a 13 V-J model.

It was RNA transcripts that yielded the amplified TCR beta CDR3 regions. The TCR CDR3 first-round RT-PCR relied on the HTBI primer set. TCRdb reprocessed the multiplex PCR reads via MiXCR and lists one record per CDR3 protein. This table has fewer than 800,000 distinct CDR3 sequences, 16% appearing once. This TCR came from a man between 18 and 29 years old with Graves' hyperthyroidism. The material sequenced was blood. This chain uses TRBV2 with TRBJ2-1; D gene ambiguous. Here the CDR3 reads CASSVAASSYNEQFF. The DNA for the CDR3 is TGTGCCAGCAGTGTTGCTGCAAGCTCCTACAATGAGCAGTTCTTC.